The rows below give T cell receptor beta chains drawn from one sample of a study of beta chain features in type 1 diabetes. Here immunoSEQ multiplex PCR was the method, and the copy in TCRdb shows in-frame clones only, minus some. The repertoire holds about 280,000 clones, 15% seen once, with around 0.015% in the top ten. The sample comprised naive CD4+ T cells from blood. The receptors shown here come from a man between 18 and 35 years old with type 1 diabetes. Each CDR3 is given with its conserved first and last residue. A D gene is named only where the DNA matches it firmly. Expanded clones get a size class; other rows say once, few or many, or leave the size out.

j_call,v_call,d_call,clone_size,cdr3_length,cdr3_nt,cdr3_aa
TRBJ2-1,TRBV7-9,NA,few,15,TGTGCCAGCAGCTCTCAGGGTTTCTCCTACAATGAGCAGTTCTTC,CASSSQGFSYNEQFF
TRBJ2-3,TRBV5-4,NA,few,18,TGTGCCAGCAGCTTGGGGGCGGCGAGCGGCCCTAGCACAGATACGCAGTATTTT,CASSLGAASGPSTDTQYF
TRBJ2-3,TRBV4-1,NA,few,13,TGCGCCAGCAGCCAAGTTGGTCTAGGAAAGCAGTATTTT,CASSQVGLGKQYF
TRBJ2-7,TRBV6-5,NA,few,15,TGTGCCAGCAGTTACTCGGTTCACATCCCCGGAGGGCAGTACTTC,CASSYSVHIPGGQYF
TRBJ1-6,TRBV9,NA,few,16,TGTGCCAGCAGCGCATCCCCGGGAGACTATAATTCACCCCTCCACTTT,CASSASPGDYNSPLHF
TRBJ2-1,TRBV5-1,TRBD1,NA,12,TGCGCCAGCAACACAGGGGGCAATGAGCAGTTCTTC,CASNTGGNEQFF
TRBJ2-7,TRBV4-1,TRBD2,NA,17,TGCGCCAGCAGCCTGGGACTAGCGGGGGGAAAACCTTACGAGCAGTACTTC,CASSLGLAGGKPYEQYF
TRBJ2-2,TRBV9,NA,few,16,TGTGCCAGCAGCGTGCTTGGTGGAACCGGGGCCGGGGAGCTGTTTTTT,CASSVLGGTGAGELFF
TRBJ1-2,TRBV7-2,TRBD1,NA,13,TGTGCCAGCAGCCGCGACAGGGGGGATGGCTACACCTTC,CASSRDRGDGYTF
TRBJ1-1,TRBV12-5,NA,NA,14,TGTGCTAGTGGTCGTAACAGGGAGAACACTGAAGCTTTCTTT,CASGRNRENTEAFF
TRBJ1-1,TRBV11-2,NA,NA,12,TGTGCCAGCAGCTGGAGGGGTACTGAAGCTTTCTTT,CASSWRGTEAFF
TRBJ1-5,TRBV6-5,NA,NA,13,TGTGCCAGCAGTTATTCTTCCAATCAGCCCCAGCATTTT,CASSYSSNQPQHF
TRBJ2-5,TRBV7-9,NA,many,13,TGTGCCAGCAGCTTACGGAGGGGAGAGACCCAGTACTTC,CASSLRRGETQYF
TRBJ1-1,TRBV20-1,NA,few,11,TGCAGTCCGCGGATGAACACTGAAGCTTTCTTT,CSPRMNTEAFF
TRBJ2-6,TRBV7-2,TRBD2,few,19,TGTGCCAGCAGCTCCAGGAATCCTAGCGGGGTCTCTGGGGCCAACGTCCTGACTTTC,CASSSRNPSGVSGANVLTF
TRBJ2-7,TRBV19,TRBD2,NA,14,TGTGCCAGTAGTATAGCGGGAGGGCCCCACGAGCAGTACTTC,CASSIAGGPHEQYF
TRBJ2-1,TRBV6-6,NA,few,13,TGTGCCAGCAGTTATTTGTCAGGGAATGAGCAGTTCTTC,CASSYLSGNEQFF
TRBJ1-1,TRBV7-9,NA,NA,14,TGTGCCAGCAGCTTAGGACAGGCGAACACTGAAGCTTTCTTT,CASSLGQANTEAFF
TRBJ2-7,TRBV18,NA,NA,14,TGTGCCAGCTCACCACCAGGGGTACGTCGCGAGCAGTACTTC,CASSPPGVRREQYF
TRBJ2-6,TRBV2,TRBD1,few,17,TGTGCCAGCAGGTACAGGACAGGGGGATCTGGGGCCAACGTCCTGACTTTC,CASRYRTGGSGANVLTF
TRBJ2-7,TRBV28,TRBD2,few,15,TGTGCCAGCAGCTCCCATAGCGGGACCCTCACCGAGCAGTACTTC,CASSSHSGTLTEQYF
TRBJ1-1,TRBV29-1,NA,NA,14,TGCAGCGTTCATGAACAGGTTTTGAACACTGAAGCTTTCTTT,CSVHEQVLNTEAFF
TRBJ1-2,TRBV9,NA,NA,12,TGTGCCAGCAATGGTGTTGATACAGGCTACACCTTC,CASNGVDTGYTF
TRBJ1-2,TRBV4-3,NA,NA,14,TGCGCCAGCAGCCAAGATGTGAGGGCCTGGGGCTACACCTTC,CASSQDVRAWGYTF
TRBJ2-7,TRBV27,TRBD2,NA,18,TGTGCCAGCAGTCGCCGACTAGCGGGAGTCATGAGCTCCTACGAGCAGTACTTC,CASSRRLAGVMSSYEQYF
TRBJ1-5,TRBV19,NA,NA,14,TGTGCCAGTAGTGAAGGCAGGGGATATCAGCCCCAGCATTTT,CASSEGRGYQPQHF
TRBJ2-1,TRBV5-8,TRBD2,few,12,TGTGCCAGCAGCTTGTTCCGGGACTATGCGTTCTTC,CASSLFRDYAFF
TRBJ1-4,TRBV30,NA,NA,15,TGTGCCTGGAGTGTACGAGGACACCCTAATGAAAAACTGTTTTTT,CAWSVRGHPNEKLFF
TRBJ2-3,TRBV4-3,TRBD2,few,15,TGCGCCAGCAGCCATTTGCGGGGGGCTATCGGTACGCAGTATTTT,CASSHLRGAIGTQYF
TRBJ2-3,TRBV9,TRBD2,few,18,TGTGCCAGCAGCGTAGCTGGTCAGCTAGCGGCTAGCACAGATACGCAGTATTTT,CASSVAGQLAASTDTQYF
TRBJ2-5,TRBV6-6,TRBD2,few,16,TGTGCCAGCAGTTACCTTAGCGGGGGGACCCAAGAGACCCAGTACTTC,CASSYLSGGTQETQYF
TRBJ1-2,TRBV30,NA,NA,11,TGTGCCTGGGCAGCGGGGTTTGGCTACACCTTC,CAWAAGFGYTF
TRBJ1-2,TRBV7-9,NA,few,14,TGTGCCAGCAGCTTAGGGCAGGCCAACCCGGGCTACACCTTC,CASSLGQANPGYTF
TRBJ2-5,TRBV27,TRBD2,few,16,TGTGCCAGCAGTTTAGGACTTGCGGGGGGGCTAGAGACCCAGTACTTC,CASSLGLAGGLETQYF
TRBJ2-1,TRBV25-1,NA,NA,14,TGTGCCAGCAGTGAATATGATCAGGGGACTGAGCAGTTCTTC,CASSEYDQGTEQFF
TRBJ2-3,TRBV30,TRBD2,NA,16,TGTGCCTGGAGAAGGACTAGCGGGGGGGCCGGAGATACGCAGTATTTT,CAWRRTSGGAGDTQYF
TRBJ2-7,TRBV7-6,NA,NA,14,TGTGCCAGCAGCTTGGTTGACAGGGAGGCCGAGCAGTACTTC,CASSLVDREAEQYF
TRBJ2-6,TRBV5-1,NA,few,15,TGCGCCAGCAGCGTCGGGTACTCTGGGGCCAACGTCCTGACTTTC,CASSVGYSGANVLTF
TRBJ2-3,TRBV18,TRBD2,few,19,TGTGCCAGCTCACCAGGACTAGCGGGAGGCCCTCAGAGCACAGATACGCAGTATTTT,CASSPGLAGGPQSTDTQYF
TRBJ2-1,TRBV10-3,TRBD1,few,14,TGTGCCATCAGTGAGTTGGGGACAGACAATGAGCAGTTCTTC,CAISELGTDNEQFF
TRBJ1-4,TRBV9,TRBD1,few,15,TGTGCCAGCAGCAAAGGGACAGGGGAAAGGGAAAAACTGTTTTTT,CASSKGTGEREKLFF
TRBJ1-4,TRBV30,NA,NA,14,TGTGCCTGGACCGAGGGTCCTGTTAATGAAAAACTGTTTTTT,CAWTEGPVNEKLFF
TRBJ2-3,TRBV19,NA,few,14,TGTGCCAGTAGCCCGGCGAGGGATGCAGATACGCAGTATTTT,CASSPARDADTQYF
TRBJ2-7,TRBV9,TRBD2,NA,14,TGTGCCAGCAGCGTCCGGGGGGGACCTTACGAGCAGTACTTC,CASSVRGGPYEQYF
TRBJ1-5,TRBV27,NA,NA,14,TGTGCCAGCAGTTCCCACAGGGAGCGGCAGCCCCAGCATTTT,CASSSHRERQPQHF